Listed here are 27 T cell receptor beta chains from one sample, sequenced in a study of shared clonotypes between healthy human individuals. Assay: immunoSEQ multiplex PCR; the TCRdb copy retains only in-frame clones and omits some. The sample lists hundreds of thousands of clones; just over 75% were seen once. Sequenced input: PBMCs. Receptors were obtained from a woman in her thirties or forties in good health. Some clones in this sample may be carry-over from other donors' samples.

This sequence joins TRBV7-2 and TRBJ2-7; 9 bases align to TRBD1. This CDR3 is 16 amino acids long. Germline loops: CDR1 SGHTA, CDR2 FQGNSA. Losses at the gene ends were 4 bases for V and 5 bases for J; bases not matched to a gene: 12. CDR3 coding DNA: TGTGCCAGCAGCTGGGCCGCTGGACAGGGGACCAACGAGCAGTACTTC. This sequence encodes CASSWAAGQGTNEQYF.

This clone was observed at least ten times. The J gene is TRBJ1-1, the V gene TRBV11-1, with a possible D match to TRBD1 (6 bases). Trimming stripped 3 bases from V and 1 base from J, with 6 bases between. The CDR3 consists of 13 residues. Germline CDR1 reads SGHAT; CDR2 reads FQDESV (reference sequence). CDR3: CASSLGQNTEAFF. The CDR3 nucleotides are TGTGCCAGCAGCTTGGGACAGAACACTGAAGCTTTCTTT.

The chain carries TRBV10-3 and TRBJ2-6; TRBD2 matches 7 bases. Germline lookup yields CDR1 ENHRY and CDR2 SYGVKD. There are 15 residues in the CDR3. V lost 6 bases, J lost 1 base, and 3 bases stayed unmatched. This chain's CDR3 is CAISPGGSGANVLTF. CDR3 DNA sequence: TGTGCCATCAGCCCCGGGGGGTCTGGGGCCAACGTCCTGACTTTC.

The DNA for the CDR3 is TGCGCCAGCAGCTTAAAGTCGGGGGCGTTCGGCGAGCAGTACTTC. Protein: CASSLKSGAFGEQYF. The chain has TRBV5-1 and TRBJ2-7, with D perhaps matching TRBD1 or TRBD2 (6 bases each). Germline V gene lookup returns CDR1 SGHRS and CDR2 YFSETQ. The CDR3 has 15 residues. V was clipped by 2 bases and J by 6 bases, with 18 bases between them.

V and J are TRBV7-2 and TRBJ2-2, with D possibly TRBD1 on 6 matching bases. Germline CDR1 reads SGHTA; CDR2 reads FQGNSA. CDR3 length: 16 amino acids. V was trimmed by 4 bases and J by 4 bases, leaving 16 bases between them. This chain's CDR3 is CASSWWAGESTGELFF. The CDR3 DNA follows: TGTGCCAGCAGCTGGTGGGCAGGGGAGAGCACCGGGGAGCTGTTTTTT.

This chain links TRBV7-8 with TRBJ2-3, with unresolved D. The V and J ends lost 2 bases and 0 bases respectively, with 12 bases between them. The CDR3 runs to 16 residues. Germline lookup yields CDR1 SGHVS and CDR2 FQNEAQ. CDR3 protein: CASSLRSPSSTDTQYF. For the CDR3, the DNA is TGTGCCAGCAGCTTAAGGTCGCCGTCTAGCACAGATACGCAGTATTTT.

This clone has just a few counts. The chain is built from TRBV7-8 and TRBJ2-7, with 7 bases lining up with TRBD2. This CDR3 is 14 amino acids long. Germline values: CDR1 SGHVS, CDR2 FQNEAQ. V lost 0 bases, J lost 3 bases, and 2 bases stayed unmatched. For the CDR3, the DNA is TGTGCCAGCAGCTTAGCAGGGAGGGGCTACGAGCAGTACTTC. This codes for CASSLAGRGYEQYF. The variable domain in full, completed from reference TRBV7-8 and TRBJ2-7, reads GAGVSQSPRYKVAKRGQDVALRCDPISGHVSLFWYQQALGQGPEFLTYFQNEAQLDKSGLPSDRFFAERPEGSVSTLKIQRTQQEDSAVYLCASSLAGRGYEQYFGPGTRLTVT.

J is TRBJ2-5 and V is TRBV18, with D uncertain. V lost 3 bases and J 5 bases, leaving 10 bases between the germline ends. Per the germline V gene, CDR1 is KGHSH and CDR2 is LQKENI. The length of the CDR3 is 13 residues. CDR3 sequence: CASSPLQGETQYF. The CDR3 nucleotides read TGTGCCAGCTCACCCCTGCAAGGCGAGACCCAGTACTTC. The full variable domain, its missing parts supplied by reference TRBV18 and TRBJ2-5, is NAGVMQNPRHLVRRRGQEARLRCSPMKGHSHVYWYRQLPEEGLKFMVYLQKENIIDESGMPKERFSAEFPKEGPSILRIQQVVRGDSAAYFCASSPLQGETQYFGPGTRLLVL.

The chain employs TRBV6-6 and TRBJ2-6, with D perhaps TRBD1 (6 bases). The CDR3 totals 13 residues. Germline values: CDR1 MNHNY, CDR2 SVGAGI (reference sequence). V was cut by 9 bases and J by 6 bases, with 12 bases left in between. CDR3 sequence (DNA): TGTGCCAGTGGACAGACCTTGGCCAACGTCCTGACTTTC. Its protein is CASGQTLANVLTF.

V is TRBV20-1 and J is TRBJ2-5; the match to TRBD1 covers 7 bases. Germline-derived CDR1 and CDR2 are DFQATT and SNEGSKA (reference sequence). The CDR3 length is 11 residues. The CDR3 bases are TGCAGCCCTACCCCCAGGGGACAGTATTACTTC. This sequence encodes CSPTPRGQYYF.

About this clone itself: Since a much larger clone is just one base distant, this may be a read error. This sample also contains other DNA sequences that code for the same CDR3. The chain carries TRBV30 and TRBJ2-5, with D tentatively TRBD1 or TRBD2 (5 bases each). Judging by the DNA end, TRBJ2-7 fits better; the J call may be wrong. The CDR3 runs to 17 residues. Germline lookup yields CDR1 GTSNPN and CDR2 SVGIG (reference sequence). CDR3 nucleotide sequence: TGTGCCTGGAGTCCCCGCTACGGGACGCAGGACTCCTACGAGCAGTACTTC. Translation gives CAWSPRYGTQDSYEQYF.

The chain uses TRBV28 and TRBJ1-2; 9 nucleotides match TRBD1. CDR3 length equals 13 residues. With V trimmed by 6 bases and J by 5 bases, 4 bases remained unmatched. Germline CDR1 reads MDHEN; CDR2 reads SYDVKM. The CDR3 DNA reads as TGTGCCAGCAGGACAGGGGGTCGGTATGGCTACACCTTC. It specifies CASRTGGRYGYTF.

The chain's CDR3 is CASRGDLYEQYF. In nucleotides, the CDR3 is TGTGCCAGCAGAGGGGACCTCTACGAGCAGTACTTC. The chain is built from TRBV2 and TRBJ2-7, with D perhaps given as TRBD1 or TRBD2 (5 bases each). The CDR3 length is 12 residues. Trimming left V 6 bases short and J 3 bases short, with 9 bases between. CDR1 is SNHLY and CDR2 is FYNNEI in the germline V gene.

The rearrangement links TRBV6-6 to TRBJ2-5, with D possibly TRBD1 on 5 matching bases. The end of the DNA is better explained by TRBJ2-7, so the J call may be wrong. This CDR3 is 14 amino acids long. The germline V gene encodes CDR1 MNHNY and CDR2 SVGAGI (reference sequence). The CDR3, as DNA: TGTGCCAGCAGTGACAAGGGGTCCCCCTCCGAGCAGTACTTC. Its translation: CASSDKGSPSEQYF.

The V call is TRBV6-4, the J call TRBJ2-1; TRBD2 agrees at 14 bases. The germline gives CDR1 MRHNA, CDR2 SNTAGT. Germline trimming cut 3 bases from V and 8 bases from J; bases unmatched to any gene: 6. The CDR3 has 16 amino acids. The CDR3 sequence: CASSDQGTSGSYEQFF. In DNA form, the CDR3 reads TGTGCCAGCAGTGATCAAGGGACTAGCGGGAGCTATGAGCAGTTCTTC.

The chain carries TRBV19 and TRBJ2-7; 14 nucleotides line up with TRBD2. The CDR3 covers 17 residues. V shed 4 bases and J 2 bases; nucleotides not matched to a gene: 7. CDR1 and CDR2 (germline): LNHDA, SQIVND (reference sequence). The CDR3 DNA reads as TGTGCCAGTAGTAGGGGACTAGCGGGAGTGGAGGCCTACGAGCAGTACTTC. It translates to CASSRGLAGVEAYEQYF.

CDR3 DNA sequence: TGTGCCAGCAGCTTAGAAACCGGAATCGGGGAGCTGTTTTTT. It translates to CASSLETGIGELFF. The J gene is TRBJ2-2, the V gene TRBV11-3; D is uncertain. Trimming took off 0 bases at V and 7 bases at J, with 9 bases between the two ends. This CDR3 is built from 14 residues. Germline loops: CDR1 SGHNT, CDR2 YENEEA.

V and J are TRBV18 and TRBJ2-3; 10 positions match TRBD2. V dropped 6 bases and J dropped 3; count of bases not matched to a gene: 9. The CDR3 sequence is 16 residues long. Germline CDR1 and CDR2: KGHSH and LQKENI. The CDR3: CASSPQSGRGTDTQYF. CDR3 sequence (DNA): TGTGCCAGCTCGCCCCAAAGCGGGAGGGGGACAGATACGCAGTATTTT.

This clone was counted between two and nine times. V and J are TRBV5-1 and TRBJ2-3; the D gene is possibly TRBD2 (5 bases). CDR3 length: 16 amino acids. From germline, CDR1 is SGHRS and CDR2 YFSETQ. The V end was cut by 2 bases, the J end by 6 bases, with 19 bases between. The CDR3 sequence: CASSFGLAADSDTQYF. CDR3 bases: TGCGCCAGCAGCTTCGGGCTAGCCGCAGATTCTGATACGCAGTATTTT.

This clone occurred once. The chain carries TRBV5-3 and TRBJ1-2; TRBD1 agrees at 9 bases. TRBV5-3 is an ORF for which the function is uncertain. The CDR3 is 15 amino acids. Trimming cost V 2 bases and J 1 base; bases outside gene matches: 3. CDR3 DNA sequence: TGTGCCAGAAGCTTCGGGACAGGGCATAACTATGGCTACACCTTC. Translated: CARSFGTGHNYGYTF.

This chain joins TRBV6-1 and TRBJ2-7; D might be TRBD2 (6 bases). Trimming left V 6 bases short and J 6 bases short, with 12 bases between. The CDR3 contains 12 residues. Germline V gives CDR1 MNHNS, CDR2 SASEGT. Here the CDR3 DNA reads TGTGCCAGCAGGACTAGTTCAGGCGAGCAGTACTTC. This gives the protein CASRTSSGEQYF.

The V and J genes are TRBV18 and TRBJ2-1; D is unresolved. Germline V gene sequence: CDR1 KGHSH, CDR2 LQKENI. V was shortened by 2 bases and J by 6 bases, with 17 bases between the two germline ends. This CDR3 region has 16 residues. The chain's CDR3 is CASSPGWNRYPNEQFF. The CDR3 DNA sequence: TGTGCCAGCTCACCAGGGTGGAACAGATATCCCAATGAGCAGTTCTTC. The full variable domain, with the rest looked up from reference TRBV18 and TRBJ2-1, is NAGVMQNPRHLVRRRGQEARLRCSPMKGHSHVYWYRQLPEEGLKFMVYLQKENIIDESGMPKERFSAEFPKEGPSILRIQQVVRGDSAAYFCASSPGWNRYPNEQFFGPGTRLTVL.

This chain joins TRBV30 and TRBJ1-5, with TRBD1 identical over 7 bases. The CDR3 runs 14 residues. Germline V gives CDR1 GTSNPN, CDR2 SVGIG (reference sequence). Trimming took 2 bases from V and 5 from J; bases not matched to a gene: 6. The CDR3: CAWSTGTDYQPQHF. The CDR3 DNA sequence: TGTGCCTGGAGTACTGGGACAGATTATCAGCCCCAGCATTTT.

This chain uses TRBV6-5 with TRBJ1-1; D is unresolved. Germline CDR1 is MNHEY and CDR2 is SVGAGI. There are 12 residues in the CDR3. Trimming took 4 bases from V and 7 from J, leaving 10 bases between them. The CDR3 coding sequence is TGTGCCAGCAGTTCGCAAGATCGTGAAGCTTTCTTT. Amino acid sequence: CASSSQDREAFF.

J is TRBJ2-1 and V is TRBV28; D gene ambiguous. CDR1 and CDR2 (germline): MDHEN, SYDVKM. The germline V and J ends were trimmed by 3 bases and 2 bases, with 5 bases remaining between them. CDR3 length: 13 residues. This CDR3 is CASSFITYNEQFF. The DNA of the CDR3 is TGTGCCAGCAGTTTTATAACCTACAATGAGCAGTTCTTC. Full variable domain (rest looked up from reference TRBV28 and TRBJ2-1): DVKVTQSSRYLVKRTGEKVFLECVQDMDHENMFWYRQDPGLGLRLIYFSYDVKMKEKGDIPEGYSVSREKKERFSLILESASTNQTSMYLCASSFITYNEQFFGPGTRLTVL.

The chain employs TRBV19 and TRBJ2-7; D call uncertain. CDR1 and CDR2 from the germline V gene are LNHDA and SQIVND (reference sequence). V dropped 10 bases and J dropped 3 bases, with 16 bases sitting between them. CDR3 length: 13 amino acids. CDR3 protein: CATRAEPSYEQYF. DNA for the CDR3: TGTGCCACTCGTGCAGAGCCAAGCTACGAGCAGTACTTC. Full variable domain (remainder filled in from reference TRBV19 and TRBJ2-7): DGGITQSPKYLFRKEGQNVTLSCEQNLNHDAMYWYRQDPGQGLRLIYYSQIVNDFQKGDIAEGYSVSREKKESFPLTVTSAQKNPTAFYLCATRAEPSYEQYFGPGTRLTVT.

In this sample, this clone turned up a few times. The chain couples TRBV6-5 to TRBJ2-7; maybe TRBD2 (7 bases). Trimming took 8 bases from V and 7 from J, leaving 21 bases between them. Germline values: CDR1 MNHEY, CDR2 SVGAGI. This CDR3 comprises 14 residues. The CDR3 region is CASAKGGEPWEQYF. The DNA for the CDR3 is TGTGCCAGCGCTAAGGGGGGGGAACCTTGGGAGCAGTACTTC.